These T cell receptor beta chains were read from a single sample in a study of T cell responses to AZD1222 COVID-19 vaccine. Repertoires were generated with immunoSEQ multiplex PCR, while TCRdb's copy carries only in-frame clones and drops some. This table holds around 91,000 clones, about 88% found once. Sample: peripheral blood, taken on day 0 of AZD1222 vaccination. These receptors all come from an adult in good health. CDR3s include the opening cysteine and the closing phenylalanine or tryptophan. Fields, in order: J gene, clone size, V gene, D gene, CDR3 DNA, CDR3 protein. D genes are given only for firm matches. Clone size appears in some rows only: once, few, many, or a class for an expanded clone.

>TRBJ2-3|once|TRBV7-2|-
TGTGCCAGCAGCTTTGACCCAGCCGGCGCGCAGTATTTT
CASSFDPAGAQYF
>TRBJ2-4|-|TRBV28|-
TGTGCCAGCAGTTCCGCCGGGACCCAGGGTCACATTCAGTACTTC
CASSSAGTQGHIQYF
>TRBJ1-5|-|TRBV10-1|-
TGCGCCAGCCCCTTTGGGAGCAATCAGCCCCAGCATTTT
CASPFGSNQPQHF
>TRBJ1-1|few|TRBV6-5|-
TGTGCCAGCAGTTCCTCGGTGAGGGTGAACACTGAAGCTTTCTTT
CASSSSVRVNTEAFF
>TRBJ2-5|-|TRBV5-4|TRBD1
TGTGCCAGCAGCTTGGGGACAGGGGTGTATGGAGAGACCCAGTACTTC
CASSLGTGVYGETQYF
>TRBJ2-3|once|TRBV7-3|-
TGTGCCAGCGGTAGAAGCACAGATACGCAGTATTTT
CASGRSTDTQYF
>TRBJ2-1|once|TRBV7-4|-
TGTGCCAGCAGCTTAGGACAGCTCTACAATGAGCAGTTCTTC
CASSLGQLYNEQFF
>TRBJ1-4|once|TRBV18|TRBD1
TGTGCCAGCTCACCACAACAGGGAAGGGGGCCTAATGAAAAACTGTTTTTT
CASSPQQGRGPNEKLFF
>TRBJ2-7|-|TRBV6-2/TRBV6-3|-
TGTGCCAGCAGTTACTCTCTTGGGGGCTACGAGCAGTACTTC
CASSYSLGGYEQYF
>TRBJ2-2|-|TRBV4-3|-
TGCGCCAGCAGCCAAAGAGCAATTTACGACAGGGACTCCGGGGAGCTGTTTTTT
CASSQRAIYDRDSGELFF
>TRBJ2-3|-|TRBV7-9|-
TGTGCCAGCAGCTTGTCTATCACAGATACGCAGTATTTT
CASSLSITDTQYF
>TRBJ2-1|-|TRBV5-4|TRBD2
TGTGCCAGCAGCCCACCCTTGGGGGAGGGCGGGGAGCAGTTCTTC
CASSPPLGEGGEQFF
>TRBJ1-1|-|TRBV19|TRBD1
TGTGCCAGTAATACAGGGGTGGGTGAAGCTTTCTTT
CASNTGVGEAFF
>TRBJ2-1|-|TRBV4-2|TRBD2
TGTGCCAGCAGCCCTAGCGGGGGGGCCCTCAATGAGCAGTTCTTC
CASSPSGGALNEQFF
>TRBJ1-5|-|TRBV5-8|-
TGTGCCAGCAGCTCCGACAGGTCCAATCAGCCCCAGCATTTT
CASSSDRSNQPQHF
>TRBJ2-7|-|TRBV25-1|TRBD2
TGTGCCAGCACCGGACTAGCGGGAGGGGGCGAGCAGTACTTC
CASTGLAGGGEQYF
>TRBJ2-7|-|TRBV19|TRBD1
TGTGCCAGTAGTGTACAGGGGCTTACCTACGAGCAGTACTTC
CASSVQGLTYEQYF
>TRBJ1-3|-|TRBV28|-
TGTGCCAGCAGTTGGGGGGCTGGAAACACCATATATTTT
CASSWGAGNTIYF
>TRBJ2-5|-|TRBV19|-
TGTGCCAGTAGTATAGGAGGAACGGAGACCCAGTACTTC
CASSIGGTETQYF
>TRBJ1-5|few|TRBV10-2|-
TGCGCCAGCAGTCAGGGGCTCAGCAATCAGCCCCAGCATTTT
CASSQGLSNQPQHF
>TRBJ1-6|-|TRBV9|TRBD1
TGTGCCAGCAGCGCTTCGACAGGGTATAATAATTCACCCCTCCACTTT
CASSASTGYNNSPLHF
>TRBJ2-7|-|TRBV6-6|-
TGTGCCAGCAGCCCCTACGAGCAGTACTTC
CASSPYEQYF
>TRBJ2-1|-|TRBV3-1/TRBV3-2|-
TGTGCCAGCAGCCGGCGGCGAACCCCTTGGGGTGAGCAGTTCTTC
CASSRRRTPWGEQFF
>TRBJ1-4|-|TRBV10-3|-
TGTGCCATCAGTGAGATCGGGGAAAAACTGTTTTTT
CAISEIGEKLFF
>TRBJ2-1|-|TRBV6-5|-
TGTGCCAGCAGGGGCGGCAATGAGCAGTTCTTC
CASRGGNEQFF
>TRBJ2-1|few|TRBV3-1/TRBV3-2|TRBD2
TGTGCCAGCACCCGGACTAGCGGGGGGAATGAGCAGTTCTTC
CASTRTSGGNEQFF
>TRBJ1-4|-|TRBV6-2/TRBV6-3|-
TGTGCCAGCAGTTACTCGAGGGAAAAACTGTTTTTT
CASSYSREKLFF
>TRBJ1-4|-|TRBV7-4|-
TGTGCCAGCAGCTCGTACAAAATACAGGGAGATAGAAGTGAAAAACTGTTTTTT
CASSSYKIQGDRSEKLFF
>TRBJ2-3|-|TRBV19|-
TGTGCCAGTAGTGCCATCCCTAGCACAGATACGCAGTATTTT
CASSAIPSTDTQYF
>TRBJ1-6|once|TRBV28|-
TGTGCCAGCAGTTTGTTGGCGGAGAATTCACCCCTCCACTTT
CASSLLAENSPLHF
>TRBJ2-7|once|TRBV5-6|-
TGTGCCAGCACCCCCCAGGAGAAACCCTACGAGCAGTACTTC
CASTPQEKPYEQYF
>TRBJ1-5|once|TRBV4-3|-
TGCGCCAGCAGCCAAGGGCCACTCAATCAGCCCCAGCATTTT
CASSQGPLNQPQHF
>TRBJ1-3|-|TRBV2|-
TGTGCCAGCAGTGAAAACGGAAACACCATATATTTT
CASSENGNTIYF
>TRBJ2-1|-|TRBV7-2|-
TGTGCCAGCAGCATAATGCGGACACGCAATGAGCAGTTCTTC
CASSIMRTRNEQFF
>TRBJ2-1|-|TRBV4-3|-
TGCGCCAGCAGCCCCTCTTTAGGGGGGCGTAGCAATGAGCAGTTCTTC
CASSPSLGGRSNEQFF
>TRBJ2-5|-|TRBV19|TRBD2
TGTGCCAGTAGCCCCGGGGGGGGAAGTGAGACCCAGTACTTC
CASSPGGGSETQYF
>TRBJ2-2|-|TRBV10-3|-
TGTGCCACTCGGGACGGAAACACCGGGGAGCTGTTTTTT
CATRDGNTGELFF
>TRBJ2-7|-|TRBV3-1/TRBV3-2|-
TGTGCCAGCAGCCAAGATACCACCACCTACGAGCAGTACTTC
CASSQDTTTYEQYF
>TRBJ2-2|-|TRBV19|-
TGTGCCAGTAGTTCCCAGGCCGGGCTCGGGGACACCGGGGAGCTGTTTTTT
CASSSQAGLGDTGELFF
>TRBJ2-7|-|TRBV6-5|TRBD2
TGTGCCAGCAGTAGGGAGCGGGGGACTCCCTACGAGCAGTACTTC
CASSRERGTPYEQYF
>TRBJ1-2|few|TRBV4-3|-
TGCGCCAGCAGCCAAGATACACAGTACAACTATGGCTACACCTTC
CASSQDTQYNYGYTF
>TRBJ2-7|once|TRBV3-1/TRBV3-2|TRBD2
TGTGCCAGCAGCCAAGGCGGTAGCGGGCTATCCTACGAGCAGTACTTC
CASSQGGSGLSYEQYF
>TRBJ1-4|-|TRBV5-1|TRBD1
TGCGCCAGCAGCCCGGGGTCCGGGACAGGCAATGAAAAACTGTTTTTT
CASSPGSGTGNEKLFF
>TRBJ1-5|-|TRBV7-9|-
TGTGCCAGCAGCTTAGCGGGCGGGACGGGGCAGCCCCAGCATTTT
CASSLAGGTGQPQHF
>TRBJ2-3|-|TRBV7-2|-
TGTGCCAGCAGCCCACGGGCAGGGCGTGAGGGTACGCAGTATTTT
CASSPRAGREGTQYF
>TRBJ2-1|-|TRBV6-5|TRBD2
TGTGCCGGGACCACTAGCGGGGTTCCCAATGAGCAGTTCTTC
CAGTTSGVPNEQFF
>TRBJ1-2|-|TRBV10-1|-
TGCGCCAGCAGTGAGTGCGAGCCCCATGGCTACACCTTC
CASSECEPHGYTF
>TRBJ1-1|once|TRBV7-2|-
TGTGCCAGCAGCGTAGGGAATAAGAACACTGAAGCTTTCTTT
CASSVGNKNTEAFF
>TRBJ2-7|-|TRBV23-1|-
TGCGCCAGCAGTCAATCCGACATAATATATCCCTACGAGCAGTACTTC
CASSQSDIIYPYEQYF
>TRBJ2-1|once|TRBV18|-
TGTGCCAGCTCATGGCAGGGTTCTTACAATGAGCAGTTCTTC
CASSWQGSYNEQFF
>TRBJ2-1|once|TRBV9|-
TGTGCCAGCAGCGTAGAAGGGGGAGGGGATAAGCAGTTCTTC
CASSVEGGGDKQFF
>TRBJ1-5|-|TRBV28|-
TGTGCCAGCAGTCAAAGGGAAACACATAGCAATCAGCCCCAGCATTTT
CASSQRETHSNQPQHF
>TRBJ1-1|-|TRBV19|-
TGTGCCACCGGGTCGGGACACTCGAACACTGAAGCTTTCTTT
CATGSGHSNTEAFF
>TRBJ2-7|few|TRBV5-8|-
TGTGCCAGCAGCCCTGAGCGGCTCAGCACCTACGAGCAGTACTTC
CASSPERLSTYEQYF
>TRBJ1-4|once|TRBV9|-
TGTGCCAGCAGCCCGACGGACAGAACTAATGAAAAACTGTTTTTT
CASSPTDRTNEKLFF